This T cell receptor (beta chain) was recorded in a study of blood T cell repertoires in COVID-19. Participants came from about two dozen US areas, aged roughly 18 to 100 years. This clone was found a few times. CDR1 LNHNV and CDR2 YYDKDF come from the germline V gene (reference sequence). V was clipped by 0 bases and J by 2 bases; unmatched bases: 13. This CDR3 contains 20 residues. The protocol was immunoSEQ multiplex PCR, while the TCRdb copy is restricted to in-frame clones and leaves out a portion. This table has 200,000 to 300,000 clones, approximately 89% appearing once. The clonotype was recovered from a woman between 40 and 55 years old with acute COVID-19. The chain carries TRBV15 and TRBJ1-2; TRBD1 matches 12 bases. Sequenced sample: PBMCs or T cells enriched from blood (not recorded which). Here the CDR3 reads CATSRDLPTGTGGGNYGYTF. For the CDR3, the DNA is TGTGCCACCAGCAGAGACCTTCCAACCGGGACAGGGGGCGGAAACTATGGCTACACCTTC.